This T cell receptor beta chain originates from a study of TIL therapy for anti-PD-1-resistant metastatic lung cancer. Study in general: Tumors had a median PD-L1 proportion score of approximately 6.4%. Median tumor mutation burden was roughly 1.5 mutations per megabase.

Regarding time point: pre-treatment sample, taken before nivolumab and TIL therapy. The tumor samples were excised metastases, mostly pleural nodules or supraclavicular lymph nodes. Study conclusions and caveats: The cohort had more treatment-naive, never-smoker and oncogene-addicted patients than typical.

The libraries were made with immunoSEQ v3. Sequenced by immunoSEQ multiplex PCR; TCRdb stores in-frame clones only, minus some. The table has approximately 6,700 clones, roughly 64% seen once; the top ten hold over 15%. This CDR3 spans 14 amino acids. CDR1 MNHNY and CDR2 SVGAGI come from the germline V gene (reference sequence). V was clipped by 0 bases and J by 4 bases, with 10 bases between them. Points on this clone: Its antigen is unknown.

This chain links TRBV6-6 with TRBJ2-7; TRBD1 is a possible D gene (5 bases). The receptor comes from a person aged 25 to 79 with non-small cell lung cancer. The input for sequencing was tumor tissue, taken at baseline. CDR3 loop: CASSYSGQDYEQYF. The CDR3 DNA is TGTGCCAGCAGTTACTCAGGACAAGATTACGAGCAGTACTTC.